The 21 T cell receptor beta chains listed next were all sequenced from one sample in a study of T cells in Graves' hyperthyroidism and ophthalmopathy. Amplified TCR beta CDR3 regions came from RNA transcripts. HTBI primers were used for first-round RT-PCR of the TCR CDR3. TCRdb re-analysed the multiplex PCR reads in MiXCR, keeping a single row per CDR3 protein. This sample has over 200,000 distinct CDR3 sequences, with about 17% found just once. The material sequenced was blood. All receptors come from a man in his forties with Graves' hyperthyroidism.

Comments on this clonotype: This may be a read error, as it is one base from a much larger clone. CDR3: CTSSLYSGGAETQYF. CDR3 in DNA: TGTACCAGCAGCTTATATAGCGGGGGGGCAGAGACCCAGTACTTC. J is TRBJ2-5 and V is TRBV7-9; 11 bases are shared with TRBD2. Germline CDR1 reads SEHNR; CDR2 reads FQNEAQ (reference sequence). This CDR3 region has 15 residues. The variable domain in full, completed from reference TRBV7-9 and TRBJ2-5, reads DTGVSQNPRHKITKRGQNVTFRCDPISEHNRLYWYRQTLGQGPEFLTYFQNEAQLEKSRLLSDRFSAERPKGSFSTLEIQRTEQGDSAMYLCTSSLYSGGAETQYFGPGTRLLVL.

This clonotype was found many times. The J gene is TRBJ1-1, the V gene TRBV6-1; D remains ambiguous. Deletions cut 5 bases from V and 1 base from J, with 17 bases between. Germline-derived CDR1 and CDR2 are MNHNS and SASEGT. This CDR3 comprises 16 residues. The CDR3 bases are TGTGCCAGCAGTATCCCCCCGGGCCTGGGGAACACTGAAGCTTTCTTT. Translating it yields CASSIPPGLGNTEAFF.

In its sample, this clonotype was seen a few times. The chain employs TRBV6-5 and TRBJ1-2; 9 positions agree with TRBD1. V lost 0 bases, J lost 4 bases, and 9 bases stayed unmatched. The CDR3 runs to 17 residues. The germline V gene has CDR1 MNHEY and CDR2 SVGAGI. The CDR3 spells CASSYSPGGQGLYGYTF. CDR3 nucleotides: TGTGCCAGCAGTTACTCGCCTGGGGGACAGGGTCTCTATGGCTACACCTTC.

The chain couples TRBV7-2 to TRBJ2-7; possible D gene TRBD1, 6 bases. V lost 3 bases and J 4 bases, leaving 10 bases between the germline ends. Looked up from germline, CDR1 is SGHTA and CDR2 is FQGNSA. The CDR3 spans 13 residues. The CDR3 sequence is CASSFQTGYEQYF. The CDR3 DNA is TGTGCCAGCAGCTTTCAAACAGGGTACGAGCAGTACTTC.

This clonotype came up many times. The chain links TRBV7-9 to TRBJ2-1; D tentatively reads TRBD1 or TRBD2 (5 bases each). Germline V lookup: CDR1 SEHNR, CDR2 FQNEAQ (reference sequence). This CDR3 has 14 amino acids. Between the trimmed V and J ends, which lost 5 bases and 8 bases, there was a span of 16 bases. The CDR3 is CASSRTLGEHEQFF. CDR3 nucleotides: TGTGCCAGCAGCCGGACGTTGGGGGAGCATGAGCAGTTCTTC.

This clonotype was counted at least ten times. The gene calls are TRBV5-1 and TRBJ2-1; TRBD2 matches at 9 bases. Looked up from germline, CDR1 is SGHRS and CDR2 is YFSETQ. This CDR3 spans 18 amino acids. With V trimmed by 0 bases and J by 6 bases, 13 bases remained unmatched. The CDR3 sequence is CASSLALTGVAGANEQFF. In nucleotides, the CDR3 is TGCGCCAGCAGCTTGGCGCTTACCGGGGTAGCGGGGGCCAATGAGCAGTTCTTC. The full variable domain, its missing parts supplied by reference TRBV5-1 and TRBJ2-1, is KAGVTQTPRYLIKTRGQQVTLSCSPISGHRSVSWYQQTPGQGLQFLFEYFSETQRNKGNFPGRFSGRQFSNSRSEMNVSTLELGDSALYLCASSLALTGVAGANEQFFGPGTRLTVL.

This clonotype appeared many times. The V and J genes are TRBV18 and TRBJ2-7; the match to TRBD1 covers 10 bases. Trimming removed 3 bases from V and 7 bases from J; junction bases left unmatched: 3. CDR1 KGHSH and CDR2 LQKENI come from the germline V gene. The CDR3 is 13 residues long. The CDR3 DNA reads as TGTGCCAGCTCACCTGGGACAGGGGATGAGCAGTACTTC. Translated, it gives CASSPGTGDEQYF.

This clonotype was detected ten times or more. The CDR3 here is CATRDRVGTGELFF. The DNA for the CDR3 is TGTGCCACCAGGGACAGGGTGGGCACCGGGGAGCTGTTTTTT. The chain is built from TRBV24-1 and TRBJ2-2; 8 bases agree with TRBD1. In germline, CDR1 is KGHDR, CDR2 SFDVKD. V was clipped by 7 bases and J by 4 bases; unmatched bases: 4. The CDR3 totals 14 residues.

The V gene is TRBV6-1, the J gene TRBJ2-3; possible D gene TRBD1, 6 bases. Germline V gives CDR1 MNHNS, CDR2 SASEGT. Trimming removed 1 base from V and 5 bases from J, with 16 bases in between. This CDR3 comprises 16 residues. The DNA of the CDR3 is TGTGCCAGCAGTGAAGATCTCTTACAGGGATTAGATACGCAGTATTTT. Translating gives CASSEDLLQGLDTQYF.

There are many counts of this clonotype. CDR3 DNA: TGTGCCAGCAGCCCCACCGGACGGGACGAGCAGTACTTC. Its translation: CASSPTGRDEQYF. The rearrangement joins TRBV3-1 to TRBJ2-7; D gene unclear. V lost 4 bases, J lost 5 bases, and 12 bases lay in between. CDR3 length: 13 amino acids. Per germline, CDR1 LGHDT and CDR2 YNNKEL (reference sequence).

This clonotype came up once. This clone may be a read error of a much larger clone one base away. V usage is TRBV5-6 and J usage is TRBJ1-5, with a weak D call TRBD1 (6 bases). This CDR3 comprises 15 residues. V lost 4 bases and J 2 bases, leaving 13 bases between the germline ends. Germline loops: CDR1 SGHDT, CDR2 YYEEEE. In nucleotides, the CDR3 is TGTGCCAGCAGCATCACAGGGCTTGGCAATCAGCCCCAGCATTTT. It encodes CASSITGLGNQPQHF.

This clonotype came up many times. CDR3 bases: TGTGCCAGCAGCCAAGGGGGCGGGGAGCTGTTTTTT. It specifies CASSQGGGELFF. This rearrangement joins TRBV3-1 to TRBJ2-2, with D hard to call. Trimming left V 1 base short and J 7 bases short, with 4 bases between. CDR3 size: 12 residues. From germline, CDR1 is LGHDT and CDR2 YNNKEL (reference sequence).

This clonotype was detected only a few times. The chain combines TRBV6-5 with TRBJ2-1, with D perhaps TRBD1 (6 bases). From germline, CDR1 is MNHEY and CDR2 SVGAGI. The CDR3 consists of 14 residues. The germline V and J ends were trimmed by 2 bases and 6 bases, with 11 bases remaining between them. The CDR3 coding sequence is TGTGCCAGCAGTTACCTCGACAGGCTCAATGAGCAGTTCTTC. Protein sequence: CASSYLDRLNEQFF.

The chain carries TRBV18 and TRBJ2-7; no clear D gene. V was trimmed by 2 bases and J by 0 bases, leaving 14 bases between them. The CDR3 extends over 16 amino acids. Germline assignment: CDR1 KGHSH and CDR2 LQKENI. The CDR3 protein is CASSPVGGLSSYEQYF. For the CDR3, the DNA is TGTGCCAGCTCACCAGTTGGTGGGCTTAGCTCCTACGAGCAGTACTTC.

This clonotype came up many times. The rearrangement links TRBV18 to TRBJ1-2; no reliable D call. The CDR3 is 14 residues long. Germline assignment: CDR1 KGHSH and CDR2 LQKENI. V was shortened by 2 bases and J by 1 base, with 8 bases between the two germline ends. CDR3 coding DNA: TGTGCCAGCTCACCAAACCGTGATAACTATGGCTACACCTTC. Its translation is CASSPNRDNYGYTF.

The V gene is TRBV5-6, the J gene TRBJ2-1; D not resolved. V dropped 2 bases and J dropped 6 bases, with 12 bases sitting between them. CDR1 and CDR2 from the germline V gene are SGHDT and YYEEEE. The CDR3 sequence is 14 residues long. The CDR3 loop reads CASSFSPGSNEQFF. Here the CDR3 DNA reads TGTGCCAGCAGCTTTTCCCCCGGGTCCAATGAGCAGTTCTTC.

In its sample, this clonotype was seen many times. The gene calls are TRBV27 and TRBJ1-5, with D unresolved. The CDR3 spans 17 residues. Trimming took 3 bases from V and 4 from J, leaving 19 bases between them. Germline V lookup: CDR1 MNHEY, CDR2 SMNVEV (reference sequence). CDR3 nucleotides: TGTGCCAGCAGTTTCTTTGGGGTGGGCAGGCTGAATCAGCCCCAGCATTTT. Amino acids: CASSFFGVGRLNQPQHF.

There are many counts of this clonotype. This chain's CDR3 is CASSPQRNTEAFF. CDR3 DNA: TGTGCCAGCAGCCCCCAACGGAACACTGAAGCTTTCTTT. V gene TRBV12-3 or TRBV12-4 combines with J gene TRBJ1-1; D gene ambiguous. The V gene lost 6 bases and the J gene lost 1 base, with 9 bases spanning the gap. The CDR3 length is 13 residues.

This clonotype was counted many times. V is TRBV18 and J is TRBJ2-3, with D perhaps assigned TRBD1 or TRBD2 (5 bases each). Trimming took off 3 bases at V and 7 bases at J, with 11 bases between the two ends. This CDR3 is built from 13 residues. Germline values: CDR1 KGHSH, CDR2 LQKENI. The DNA for the CDR3 is TGTGCCAGCTCACCGGGGGTTTATAATACGCAGTATTTT. This gives the protein CASSPGVYNTQYF.

In this sample, this clonotype turned up a few times. One base away lies a much larger clone, so this may be a sequencing read error. V is TRBV7-9 and J is TRBJ2-7; no clear D. The length of the CDR3 is 12 residues. The germline V gene encodes CDR1 SEHNR and CDR2 FQNEAQ (reference sequence). The CDR3 region has the DNA TGTGCCAACAGCTTAGCAGGCTACGAGCAGTACTTC. This codes for CANSLAGYEQYF.

To note about this clonotype: A much larger clone lies one base from this, so it may be a read error. Since the CDR3 does not end with the conserved phenylalanine or tryptophan, this likely comes from a read error. The chain employs TRBV28 and TRBJ2-7; a possible D gene is TRBD2 (6 bases). The CDR3 totals 13 residues. Germline CDR1 is MDHEN and CDR2 is SYDVKM. Trimming took off 4 bases at V and 5 bases at J, with 12 bases between the two ends. The CDR3 coding sequence is TGTGCCAGCAGTTATCCCCAGCGGGACGAGCAGTACCTC. This gives the protein CASSYPQRDEQYL.